The rows below give T cell receptor beta chains drawn from one sample of a study of regulatory T cells in long-lasting Graves disease. TCRdb recomputed calls from the multiplex PCR reads with MiXCR, one row per CDR3 protein. The table records approximately 470,000 distinct CDR3 sequences, about 17% of them present only once. A further study also used this sample, focusing on T cells in Graves' hyperthyroidism and ophthalmopathy.

The starting material was peripheral blood mononuclear cells (PBMCs), obtained at new diagnosis, from a patient treated with antithyroid drugs. Source of these receptors: a man in his forties or fifties with Graves disease. The CDR3 runs from the conserved cysteine through the conserved F or W. A D gene is named only where the DNA matches it firmly. Expanded clones get a size class; other rows say once, few or many, or leave the size out.

d_gene,v_gene,abundance,j_gene,CDR3aa,CDR3nt
TRBD2,TRBV7-2,many,TRBJ2-3,CASSLEGLAASTDTQYF,TGTGCCAGCAGCTTAGAGGGACTAGCGGCCAGCACAGATACGCAGTATTTT
TRBD1,TRBV9,.,TRBJ2-7,CASSNPGTGYYEQYF,TGTGCCAGCAGCAACCCCGGGACAGGGTACTACGAGCAGTACTTC
.,TRBV3-1,many,TRBJ2-7,CASSPLGGRAGAEQYF,TGTGCCAGCAGCCCGCTCGGGGGACGGGCCGGTGCGGAGCAGTACTTC
TRBD1,TRBV7-9,.,TRBJ1-2,CASRLEAGQGNYGYTF,TGTGCCAGCAGGCTCGAAGCTGGACAGGGGAACTATGGCTACACCTTC
TRBD1,TRBV10-2,many,TRBJ1-2,CASSGTGGAYGYTF,TGCGCCAGCAGTGGGACAGGGGGCGCTTATGGCTACACCTTC
.,TRBV15,few,TRBJ2-7,CATSRDPLGEQYF,TGTGCCACCAGCAGAGACCCCTTGGGCGAGCAGTACTTC
.,TRBV10-2,.,TRBJ2-2,CASTGRGSTGELFF,TGCGCCAGCACTGGGAGGGGGTCCACCGGGGAGCTGTTTTTT
TRBD1,TRBV28,many,TRBJ2-1,CASSPVDRDRTNNEQFF,TGTGCCAGCAGTCCCGTGGACCGGGACAGGACCAACAATGAGCAGTTCTTC
TRBD2,TRBV20-1,many,TRBJ2-3,CSARDFLAGTSTQYF,TGCAGTGCTAGAGATTTTCTAGCGGGAACTAGTACGCAGTATTTT
TRBD1,TRBV14,.,TRBJ2-3,CASGQGPSGGPSDTQYF,TGTGCCAGCGGCCAAGGCCCTTCAGGGGGCCCGTCAGATACGCAGTATTTT
.,TRBV6-1,many,TRBJ2-2,CASTSLNRANTGELFF,TGTGCCAGCACATCCTTGAACCGGGCGAACACCGGGGAGCTGTTTTTT
.,TRBV18,many,TRBJ2-2,CASSPGSGELFF,TGTGCCAGCTCACCTGGTTCGGGGGAGCTGTTTTTT
TRBD1,TRBV3-1,many,TRBJ2-3,CASGDRGPDTQYF,TGTGCCAGCGGGGACAGGGGACCAGATACGCAGTATTTT
TRBD1,TRBV28,many,TRBJ2-5,CASSISRGLGETQYF,TGTGCCAGCAGTATCTCCAGGGGGCTCGGGGAGACCCAGTACTTC
.,TRBV28,few,TRBJ2-7,CASSLSPPKPAYEQYF,TGTGCCAGCAGTTTATCTCCCCCAAAACCTGCCTACGAGCAGTACTTC
TRBD2,TRBV7-9,few,TRBJ2-7,CASSLVGDNLRGWMGEQYF,TGTGCCAGCAGCTTAGTTGGTGATAACCTGCGGGGGTGGATGGGGGAGCAGTACTTC
.,TRBV27,.,TRBJ2-1,CASSSLASEQFF,TGTGCCAGCAGTTCACTAGCTTCTGAGCAGTTCTTC
TRBD1,TRBV20-1,many,TRBJ1-5,CSARVADRGNQPQHF,TGCAGTGCTAGAGTGGCGGACAGGGGAAATCAGCCCCAGCATTTT
TRBD2,TRBV13,many,TRBJ2-3,CASSKGLLAGGLDTQYF,TGTGCCAGCAGCAAAGGCTTACTAGCGGGAGGGCTCGATACGCAGTATTTT
.,TRBV3-1,many,TRBJ2-5,CASSQTDAETQYF,TGTGCCAGCAGCCAAACGGACGCGGAGACCCAGTACTTC
.,TRBV4-2,.,TRBJ2-5,CASSLRRTDPETQYF,TGTGCCAGCAGCCTACGACGGACGGATCCAGAGACCCAGTACTTC
TRBD2,TRBV19,few,TRBJ2-3,CASSIVPRETDTQYF,TGTGCCAGTAGTATAGTCCCGCGGGAGACAGATACGCAGTATTTT
.,TRBV6-1,many,TRBJ1-5,CASSERRGNQPQHF,TGTGCCAGCAGTGAAAGGCGTGGCAATCAGCCCCAGCATTTT
.,TRBV2,many,TRBJ2-5,CASRDGTYQETQYF,TGTGCCAGCAGGGACGGAACGTACCAAGAGACCCAGTACTTC
.,TRBV5-8,.,TRBJ2-3,CASSSFEGPTDTQYF,TGTGCCAGCAGCTCCTTCGAGGGACCCACAGATACGCAGTATTTT
.,TRBV5-5,many,TRBJ1-1,CASRPAVGRNTEAFF,TGTGCCAGCAGGCCAGCAGTTGGGAGGAACACTGAAGCTTTCTTT
TRBD2,TRBV20-1,.,TRBJ2-1,CSARVRGDQRQFF,TGCAGTGCTAGGGTTCGGGGGGATCAGAGGCAGTTCTTC
TRBD1,TRBV28,few,TRBJ2-1,CASRTQGPLTYNEQFF,TGTGCCAGCAGGACACAGGGGCCTCTAACCTACAATGAGCAGTTCTTC
.,TRBV7-9,many,TRBJ1-1,CASSPPSSNTEAFF,TGTGCCAGCAGCCCCCCAAGCTCTAACACTGAAGCTTTCTTT
TRBD2,TRBV20-1,few,TRBJ2-7,CSAERIAGVNSYEQYF,TGCAGTGCGGAACGGATAGCGGGAGTCAACTCCTACGAGCAGTACTTC
.,TRBV28,many,TRBJ1-2,CASSSAPPRDYGYTF,TGTGCCAGCAGTTCCGCCCCGCCGAGAGACTATGGCTACACCTTC
TRBD1,TRBV6-1,many,TRBJ1-6,CASWGRTGGSPLHF,TGTGCCAGCTGGGGGAGGACAGGGGGTTCACCCCTCCACTTT
.,TRBV6-1,many,TRBJ1-1,CASSRRGGTEAFF,TGTGCCAGCAGTCGGAGGGGGGGCACTGAAGCTTTCTTT
TRBD1,TRBV27,many,TRBJ1-2,CASSGTGIGYTF,TGTGCCAGCAGTGGGACAGGGATCGGCTACACCTTC
.,TRBV7-3,.,TRBJ2-5,CASSLGGNTPGETQYF,TGTGCCAGCAGCTTAGGCGGGAACACCCCGGGGGAGACCCAGTACTTC
TRBD2,TRBV5-1,.,TRBJ2-1,CASSPHSGSVYNEQFF,TGCGCCAGCAGCCCCCATAGCGGGAGCGTCTACAATGAGCAGTTCTTC
.,TRBV20-1,many,TRBJ2-7,CSAGRGWGEQYF,TGCAGTGCTGGGCGAGGATGGGGCGAGCAGTACTTC
.,TRBV19,.,TRBJ1-4,CASSRQFATNEKLFF,TGTGCCAGTAGTAGGCAGTTTGCAACTAATGAAAAACTGTTTTTT
TRBD2,TRBV29-1,.,TRBJ2-7,CSVGGLAGPGEQYF,TGCAGCGTTGGAGGACTAGCGGGACCGGGTGAGCAGTACTTC
.,TRBV29-1,.,TRBJ1-1,CSVESAKNTEAFF,TGCAGCGTTGAGTCAGCCAAGAACACTGAAGCTTTCTTT
.,TRBV6-1,.,TRBJ1-4,CASSEGSGEKLFF,TGTGCCAGCAGTGAAGGTAGTGGGGAAAAACTGTTTTTT
TRBD1,TRBV7-8,few,TRBJ2-3,CASSPPLTGGSGPDTQYF,TGTGCCAGCAGCCCTCCCCTTACAGGGGGCTCGGGTCCAGATACGCAGTATTTT
.,TRBV19,.,TRBJ2-7,CASTKDWSTSSYEQYF,TGTGCCAGTACTAAGGATTGGTCCACAAGCTCCTACGAGCAGTACTTC
.,TRBV24-1,few,TRBJ2-4,CATSDTGPKNIQYF,TGTGCCACCAGTGATACGGGGCCTAAAAACATTCAGTACTTC
TRBD2,TRBV15,.,TRBJ2-1,CATSSWRENEQFF,TGTGCCACCAGCTCTTGGCGGGAGAATGAGCAGTTCTTC
.,TRBV5-4,few,TRBJ1-2,CASSSGGEGTLYGYTF,TGTGCCAGCAGCTCAGGAGGAGAAGGGACTTTATATGGCTACACCTTC
.,TRBV9,.,TRBJ2-1,CASSVVPNNEQFF,TGTGCCAGCAGCGTAGTTCCGAACAATGAGCAGTTCTTC
TRBD2,TRBV27,.,TRBJ2-2,CASRLAGGQTGELFF,TGTGCCAGCCGCTTAGCGGGAGGGCAAACCGGGGAGCTGTTTTTT
TRBD1,TRBV12-3/TRBV12-4,many,TRBJ2-7,CASSLMDRGHEQYF,TGTGCCAGCAGTTTGATGGACAGGGGCCACGAGCAGTACTTC
TRBD2,TRBV11-2,many,TRBJ2-3,CASSPRAGGSDTQYF,TGTGCCAGCAGCCCGAGAGCGGGAGGATCAGATACGCAGTATTTT
TRBD2,TRBV7-3,.,TRBJ2-1,CASSLLAGTSYNEQFF,TGTGCCAGCAGCTTATTAGCGGGAACCTCCTACAATGAGCAGTTCTTC